This T cell receptor (beta chain) was captured by sequencing in a study of cytomegalovirus exposure and HLA in healthy donors. Study results and caveats: An analysis was carried out at a later point. It showed that HLA-associated TCR beta chains were more clonally expanded than equally common non-associated chains. A few CMV-associated chains proved CMV antigen-specific in vitro. Apart from CMV serostatus, no immune exposure information was available. Per a prior analysis, the majority of TCR beta V segments were productive roughly 87% or roughly 30% of the time.

Remarks on this clone: Its cognate antigen is unknown.

PCR used 60 Vbeta primers and 13 Jbeta primers. Generated by immunoSEQ multiplex PCR, the TCRdb table keeps only in-frame clones and is missing some. The repertoire holds about 170,000 clones, with around 80% as singletons. V lost 3 bases to trimming and J lost 5 bases, with 13 bases between them. The CDR3 consists of 14 residues. Germline values: CDR1 MGHDK, CDR2 SYGVNS. The sequenced material came from PBMCs. This sequence joins TRBV25-1 and TRBJ1-1, with D possibly TRBD1 on 6 matching bases. The sequence came from a woman aged 45 to 65 in good health and CMV-seronegative. The CDR3 spells CASSEGQGWTEAFF. CDR3 coding DNA: TGTGCCAGCAGTGAGGGTCAGGGGTGGACTGAAGCTTTCTTT.